One T cell receptor (beta chain) is described in this entry. Antigen specificity is unknown. This specimen comes from a study of early T cells in non-severe SARS-CoV-2 infection. Background on the study: Chains were unpaired, as sequencing was done on bulk RNA from unsorted whole blood.

cDNA molecules, individually, were tagged with unique molecular identifiers. One entry per CDR3 protein, called by TCRdb with MiXCR from the 5' RACE reads. The sample shows 35,000 to 45,000 distinct CDR3 sequences, over 9% of them seen only once. Germline assignment: CDR1 SNHLY and CDR2 FYNNEI. The CDR3 consists of 15 residues. V gave up 6 bases and J gave up 0 bases, with 14 bases separating them. General study findings and limits: Clonotype matching in VDJdb favored anti-spike CD8 responses and did not capture private and CD4 specificities.

The sequencing input was whole blood. The TCR comes from an adult who was a healthcare worker with PCR-confirmed SARS-CoV-2 infection or an uninfected control (not recorded which). The chain employs TRBV2 and TRBJ1-1; D is ambiguous. The CDR3 region has the DNA TGTGCCAGCAGGAGGGATGGGATCGTGAACACTGAAGCTTTCTTT. It codes for CASRRDGIVNTEAFF.